This T cell receptor (beta chain) was recovered during a study of OX40 agonist ivuxolimab in advanced cancers. Profiled with immunoSEQ multiplex PCR; TCRdb holds only in-frame clones, not every one. The data contain 55,000 to 75,000 clones, roughly 80% of them singletons. V shed 6 bases and J 8 bases; nucleotides not matched to a gene: 8. This CDR3 spans 14 amino acids. Germline CDR1 is MNHNS and CDR2 is SASEGT. The chain joins TRBV6-1 to TRBJ2-1; 9 bases fit TRBD1. The sequence derives from an adult with an advanced solid tumor such as melanoma, head and neck, liver or kidney cancer. The sample was CD4+ or CD8+ T cells sorted from blood, taken in a trial of the OX40 agonist ivuxolimab. The CDR3: CASRPGQGWDEQFF. The CDR3 nucleotides are TGTGCCAGCAGGCCGGGACAGGGATGGGATGAGCAGTTCTTC.